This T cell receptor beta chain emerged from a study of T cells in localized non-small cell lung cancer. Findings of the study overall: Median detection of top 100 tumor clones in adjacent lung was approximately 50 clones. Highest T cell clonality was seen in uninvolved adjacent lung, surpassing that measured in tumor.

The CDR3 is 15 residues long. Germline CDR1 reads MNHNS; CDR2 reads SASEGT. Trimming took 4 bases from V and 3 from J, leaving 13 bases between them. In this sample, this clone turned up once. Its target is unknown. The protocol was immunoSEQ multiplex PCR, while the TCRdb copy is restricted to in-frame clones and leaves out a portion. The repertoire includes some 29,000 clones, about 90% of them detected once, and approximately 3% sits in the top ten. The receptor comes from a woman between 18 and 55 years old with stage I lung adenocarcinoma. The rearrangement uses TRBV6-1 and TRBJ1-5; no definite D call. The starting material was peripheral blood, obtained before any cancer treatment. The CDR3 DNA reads TGTGCCAGCAGTGGTCAAACCTCGTACAATCAGCCCCAGCATTTT. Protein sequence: CASSGQTSYNQPQHF.